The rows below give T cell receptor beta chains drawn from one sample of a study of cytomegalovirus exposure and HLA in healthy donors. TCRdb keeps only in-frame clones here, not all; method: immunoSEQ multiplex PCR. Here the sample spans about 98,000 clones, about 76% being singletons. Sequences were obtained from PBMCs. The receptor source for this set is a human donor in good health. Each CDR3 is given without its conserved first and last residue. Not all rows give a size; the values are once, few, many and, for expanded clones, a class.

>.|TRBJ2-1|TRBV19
ASTSGYNEQF
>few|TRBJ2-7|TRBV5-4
ASSLGGRQGAYEQY
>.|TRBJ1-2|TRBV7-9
ASSWQGNGYT
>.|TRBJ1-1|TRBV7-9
ASSLGPVQAF
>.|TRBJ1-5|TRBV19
ASSIALLTGQLSYSNQPQH
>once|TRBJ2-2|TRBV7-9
SSSLSGTTANTGELF
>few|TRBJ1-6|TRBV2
ASSLRGLGSPLH
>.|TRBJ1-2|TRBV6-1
ASIGDNYGYT
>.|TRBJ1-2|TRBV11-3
ASSPNEEGARNYGYT
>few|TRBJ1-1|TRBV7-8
ASSLVSGNTEAF
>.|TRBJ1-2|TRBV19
ASSIGEAYYGYT
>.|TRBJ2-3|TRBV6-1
AARGIDTDTQY
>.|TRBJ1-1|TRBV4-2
ASSKGGGNTEAF
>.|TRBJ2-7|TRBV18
ASSMGQGSYEQY
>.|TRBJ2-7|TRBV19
ASSRGGGLAGEQY
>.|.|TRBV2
ASSGSSLSYEQY
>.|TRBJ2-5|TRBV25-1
ASSQQETQY
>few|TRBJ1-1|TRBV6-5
ASSYFSSRADTEAF
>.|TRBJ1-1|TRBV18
ASSPFGGSTEAF
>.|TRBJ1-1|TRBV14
ASSQYQGGHTEAF
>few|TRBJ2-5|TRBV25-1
ASSKNQGLRQETQY
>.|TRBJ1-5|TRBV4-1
ASSQEDRGSQPQH
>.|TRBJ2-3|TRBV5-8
ASSLVRRGDTQY
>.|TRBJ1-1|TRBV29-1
SAVRSNEAF
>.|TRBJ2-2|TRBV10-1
ASSPTFTGELF
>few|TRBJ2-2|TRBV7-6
ASSLGSLATGGELF
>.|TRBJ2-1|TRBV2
ASSEDKAGWYNEQF
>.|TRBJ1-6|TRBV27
ASSYLTGGNSPLH
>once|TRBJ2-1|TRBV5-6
ASIMREPHYNEQF
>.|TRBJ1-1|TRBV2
ASSFRGRMAEAF
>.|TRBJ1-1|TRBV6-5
ASSYFRNTEAF
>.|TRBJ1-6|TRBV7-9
ASRPGGSLSPLH
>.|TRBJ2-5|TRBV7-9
ASSQGLAEETQY
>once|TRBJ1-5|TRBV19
ASSRQGASNQPQH
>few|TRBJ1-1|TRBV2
ASRAGSFAEAF
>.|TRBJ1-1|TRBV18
ASSPPSVMNTEAF
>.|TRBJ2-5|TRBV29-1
SAGTIIGETQY
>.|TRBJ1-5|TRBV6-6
ASSFGGDVGQPQH
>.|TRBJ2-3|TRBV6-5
ASWAGERTDTQY
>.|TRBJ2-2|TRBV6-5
ASTRGEIGELF
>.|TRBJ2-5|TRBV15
ATSRPAAVQETQY
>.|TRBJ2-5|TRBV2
ASTPPGEETQY
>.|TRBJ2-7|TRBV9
ASSVAVTGGPYEQY
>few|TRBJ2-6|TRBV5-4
ASSTRTGPTNVLT
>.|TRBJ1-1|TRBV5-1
ASSEITGTTEAF
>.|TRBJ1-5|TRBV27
ASSPTAGQGRQPQH
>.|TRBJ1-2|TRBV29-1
SVVGGNYGYT
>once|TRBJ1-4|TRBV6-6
ASSQNRGLANEKLF
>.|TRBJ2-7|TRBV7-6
ASSLKDTPLEQY
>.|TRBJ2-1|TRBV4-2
ASRKTGDNEQF
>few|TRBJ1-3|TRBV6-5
ASSSRVSGNTIY
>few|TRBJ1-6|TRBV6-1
ASSERDTFLH
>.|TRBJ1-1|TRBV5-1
ASSLGRGPYTEAF
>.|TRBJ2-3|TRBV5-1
ASSLSRTDTQY
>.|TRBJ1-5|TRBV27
ASRFLTPGTGHSNQPQH
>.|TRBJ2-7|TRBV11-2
ASSPGQGKAYEQY
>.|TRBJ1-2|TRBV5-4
ASSFFGQGYYGYT
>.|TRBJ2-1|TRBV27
ASKSQSSYNEQF
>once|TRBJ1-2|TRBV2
ASSLVTGYGYT
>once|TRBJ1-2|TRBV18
ASSLSYSYGYT